This T cell receptor (beta chain) came from a study of T cells in Graves' hyperthyroidism and ophthalmopathy (dated 2019 in TCRdb). General notes on the study: Peripheral blood was sampled at the time of initial diagnosis, prior to any treatment. To identify TCR V-J signatures that set the groups apart, the researchers used a discovery cohort of 95 to 100 patients, made up of 40 to 45 with Graves' ophthalmopathy and some 56 with stable Graves' hyperthyroidism. Prospective prediction of ophthalmopathy was tested in an independent validation cohort of under 20 hyperthyroidism patients and 17 patients who later progressed to ophthalmopathy. For training and testing, the roughly 97 patients in the discovery cohort were randomly divided in a 7:3 ratio. In addition, the study compared T-cell repertoires in thyroid tissue and in blood from six Graves' hyperthyroidism patients. Once sampling was done, hyperthyroidism patients were given methimazole at a starting dose of 30 mg daily, whereas ophthalmopathy patients were given high-dose intravenous methylprednisolone. The paper describes TCR Vbeta CDR3 sequencing of around 140 peripheral blood samples, made up of 43 ophthalmopathy patients, some 80 hyperthyroidism patients and 17 progressor patients. Summary of the overall study and its limitations: Most expanded thyroid clonotypes (frequency above 0.001) were also found in blood, which suggests that blood repertoires may mirror thyroid immune responses. No statistical method was used to fix the sample size in advance, and group allocation was not hidden from the investigators. In validation, the model predicted progression to ophthalmopathy a median of roughly six months before onset, with 65% to 71% sensitivity and roughly 79% specificity. A 13 V-J signature model separated ophthalmopathy from stable hyperthyroidism, with around 88% sensitivity and roughly 84% specificity in cross-validation and 80%/75% in testing.

The CDR3 starts with the cysteine, ends with the phenylalanine, and has 15 residues. The DNA shown is the 45-base CDR3, in frame from base 1. The germline V gene (reference sequence) specifies SEHNR as CDR1 and FQNEAQ as CDR2. V is shortened by 5 bases, J by 5 bases, and the region joining them spans 18 bases. Points on this clonotype: No cognate antigen has been identified for it. No per-base quality is available; no much larger clone lies one base away.

The TCR beta CDR3 regions were amplified from the RNA transcripts. The TCR CDR3 was subjected to a first round of RT-PCR using the HTBI primer set and the Qiagen OneStep RT-PCR kit. A second multiplex PCR round built the libraries, followed by size selection and purification. Paired-end sequencing of the libraries was performed with 100 bp reads on an Illumina HiSeq2000. The original pipeline was this. SOAPnuke was used to process the raw data, throwing out any read that contained adapters or uncalled bases, had a mean Phred below 15, or lacked an exact constant-primer or identifier match. High-quality paired reads were merged with COPE v1.2.5, and unique nucleotide sequences were defined as clonotypes. MiTCR v1.1 was used to align the clonotypes against IMGT TRBV, TRBD and TRBJ reference segments. The analysis was restricted to V-J combinations with a frequency above 0.0001, which together covered 99% to 99.2% of the repertoires. A TCS score was defined as the ratio between F50 (clonal expansion) and ExV (chaos), using BLOSUM62-based TCRdist between CDR3 peptides within each V-J. Welch's t-statistics and random forest reduced roughly 500 V-J features to 13, which were used in a naive Bayes classifier (R e1071). TCRdb reprocessed the public reads (quality trimming at Q25 with fastp, clone calling with MiXCR) and kept in-frame beta chains. Entries are consolidated by CDR3 protein sequence, retaining the most common genes and DNA. The V and J calls here are based on TCRdb, not the publication. This sample lists fewer than 850,000 distinct CDR3 sequences; 17% were detected once. The ten largest clones represent around 15% of the sample.

Graves' hyperthyroidism was defined as stable when no progression to ophthalmopathy occurred over 18 months of follow-up. Hyperthyroidism patients were newly diagnosed, with disease duration under 2 months, and aged 18 to 65 years. Exclusion was applied to patients with uncontrolled infections, other autoimmune diseases, pregnancy or lactation. Clinical symptoms, serum thyroxine and TRAb, thyroid ultrasound, and orbital computed tomography formed the basis for the diagnoses. PBMCs were separated from about 10 ml of fresh peripheral blood using Ficoll-Paque density gradient centrifugation. Total RNA was extracted using Trizol reagent, and RNA quality was assessed on an Agilent 2100 Bioanalyzer.

The specimen sequenced was blood. The sequence links TRBV7-9 to TRBJ1-1; no D gene call is confident. This sequence originates from a man between 45 and 60 years old with Graves' hyperthyroidism. CDR3 sequence: CASSTPEIDETEAFF. The DNA is TGTGCCAGCAGCACCCCTGAGATCGACGAGACTGAAGCTTTCTTT.